A single sample is the source of the 20 T cell receptor beta chains below, sequenced in a study of Ad26.COV2.S vaccination and SARS-CoV-2 variants. Assay: immunoSEQ multiplex PCR; the TCRdb copy retains only in-frame clones and omits some. This sample has 300,000 to 500,000 clones; approximately 86% occur once, and the top ten carry approximately 3.7%. As for treatment: around 19 received Ad26.COV2.S at low or high dose, single or two shots; several received placebo; per-sample allocation not given. After the first vaccine or placebo injection, samples were drawn on day 63. Sequencing used peripheral blood, obtained in a trial of Ad26.COV2.S vaccine versus placebo. The source of these receptors is a person aged 18 to 65 who received the Ad26.COV2.S COVID-19 vaccine or a placebo.

The rearrangement joins TRBV6-2 or TRBV6-3 to TRBJ1-2; D is uncertain. Looked up from germline, CDR1 is MNHEY and CDR2 is SVGEGT. Trimming cost V 2 bases and J 2 bases, with 6 bases left between them. The CDR3 sequence is 13 residues long. The CDR3 nucleotides read TGTGCCAGCAGTTACGAACGAAACTATGGCTACACCTTC. It is translated as CASSYERNYGYTF.

This chain links TRBV3-1 (or the pseudogene TRBV3-2) with TRBJ2-7; TRBD2 might be the D (6 bases). With 4 bases removed from V and 6 bases from J, the gap between germline ends came to 19 bases. The CDR3 consists of 15 residues. Germline V lookup: CDR1 LGHDT, CDR2 YNNKEL (reference sequence). The chain's CDR3 is CASSPLRAGISEQYF. The CDR3 DNA reads TGTGCCAGCAGCCCCCTCCGCGCGGGGATATCCGAGCAGTACTTC.

V gene TRBV2 combines with J gene TRBJ1-2; 8 positions agree with TRBD1. The V gene's germline CDR1 is SNHLY and CDR2 FYNNEI. The CDR3 spans 13 residues. The ends lost 6 bases at V and 6 bases at J; junction bases unmatched: 6. The CDR3 protein is CASRSRTGNGYTF. The CDR3, as DNA: TGTGCCAGCAGAAGTCGGACAGGGAATGGCTACACCTTC.

The chain joins TRBV12-3 or TRBV12-4 to TRBJ2-5; D remains ambiguous. V was cut by 7 bases and J by 5 bases, with 8 bases left in between. The CDR3 totals 11 residues. The DNA of the CDR3 is TGTGCCAGCACCCTAGGGGAGACCCAGTACTTC. This gives the protein CASTLGETQYF.

This chain connects TRBV10-1 to TRBJ2-3, with D maybe TRBD2 (5 bases). The germline CDR1 and CDR2 sequences are WNHNN and SYGVQD (reference sequence). V was clipped by 6 bases and J by 2 bases, with 9 bases between them. This CDR3 has 13 amino acids. The CDR3: CASRFGDTDTQYF. The CDR3, as DNA: TGCGCCAGCAGGTTCGGGGACACAGATACGCAGTATTTT.

V is TRBV14 and J is TRBJ1-1; D unresolved. Germline-derived CDR1 and CDR2 are SGHDN and FVKESK. Trimming left V 4 bases short and J 0 bases short, with 18 bases between. The CDR3 sequence is 17 residues long. The CDR3 region has the DNA TGTGCCAGCAGCCCCACCATGTATATCCCCATGAACACTGAAGCTTTCTTT. As protein: CASSPTMYIPMNTEAFF.

The chain couples TRBV4-2 to TRBJ1-2, with D unclear. Germline assignment: CDR1 LGHNA and CDR2 YNFKEQ. This CDR3 contains 13 residues. The germline V and J ends were trimmed by 0 bases and 7 bases, with 9 bases remaining between them. CDR3 coding DNA: TGTGCCAGCAGCCAAGATCGGCGGGGTGGCTACACCTTC. Its translation is CASSQDRRGGYTF.

The V and J genes are TRBV6-2 or TRBV6-3 and TRBJ1-1, with D maybe TRBD1 (6 bases). CDR1 MNHEY and CDR2 SVGEGT come from the germline V gene. The CDR3 covers 16 residues. V lost 3 bases and J 0 bases, leaving 14 bases between the germline ends. CDR3 bases: TGTGCCAGCAGTTATGGGGGGCTGGTGATGAACACTGAAGCTTTCTTT. Its protein is CASSYGGLVMNTEAFF.

The chain uses TRBV7-8 and TRBJ2-2; either TRBD1 or TRBD2 may fit D (5 bases each). CDR1 is SGHVS and CDR2 is FQNEAQ in the germline V gene. Trimming removed 3 bases from V and 2 bases from J, with 13 bases in between. CDR3 length: 16 amino acids. The CDR3 DNA is TGTGCCAGCAGCTTTAGTCCGGGACGTAACACCGGGGAGCTGTTTTTT. Its translation: CASSFSPGRNTGELFF.

The chain recombines TRBV5-1 with TRBJ1-1; 9 positions agree with TRBD1. The CDR3 runs 15 residues. Germline CDR1 is SGHRS and CDR2 is YFSETQ. V lost 0 bases and J lost 2; bases outside the gene matches: 2. In nucleotides, the CDR3 is TGCGCCAGCAGCTTGGAGGGACAGGGAAACACTGAAGCTTTCTTT. Its translation is CASSLEGQGNTEAFF.

CDR3 amino acids: CATSDGTSSTDTQYF. In DNA form, the CDR3 reads TGTGCCACCAGTGATGGGACATCTAGCACAGATACGCAGTATTTT. The chain carries TRBV24-1 and TRBJ2-3; TRBD1 might be the D (6 bases). Germline V gene lookup returns CDR1 KGHDR and CDR2 SFDVKD. Trimming stripped 3 bases from V and 0 bases from J, with 9 bases between. The CDR3 length is 15 residues.

The rearrangement joins TRBV6-2 or TRBV6-3 to TRBJ1-5; 8 positions match TRBD1. The CDR3 totals 16 residues. Per germline, CDR1 MNHEY and CDR2 SVGEGT. Losses at the gene ends were 5 bases for V and 2 bases for J; bases not matched to a gene: 8. DNA for the CDR3: TGTGCCAGCAGTGATCAGGGGGCTGGGGGCAATCAGCCCCAGCATTTT. This codes for CASSDQGAGGNQPQHF.

This clone has only a few counts. J is TRBJ1-2 and V is TRBV21-1. TRBV21-1 is reported as a pseudogene. This CDR3 comprises 13 residues. CDR3 region: CASSNEGNYGYTF. In nucleotides, the CDR3 is TGTGCCAGCAGCAACGAGGGTAACTATGGCTACACCTTC.

This clone was seen once. CDR3 coding DNA: TGTGCCAGCAGTGTGGGAAGGTTAGAAGCTTTCTTT. As protein: CASSVGRLEAFF. The rearrangement links TRBV2 to TRBJ1-1; D call uncertain. Germline V gives CDR1 SNHLY, CDR2 FYNNEI. This CDR3 contains 12 residues. Trimming took off 4 bases at V and 8 bases at J, with 11 bases between the two ends.

This sequence joins TRBV7-9 and TRBJ2-5; tentatively, D is TRBD2 (6 bases). CDR3 length: 16 residues. V was pared by 1 base and J by 1 base, with 13 bases between. Per germline, CDR1 SEHNR and CDR2 FQNEAQ (reference sequence). Here the CDR3 DNA reads TGTGCCAGCAGCTTAGGAACCGGGGGATTCCAAGAGACCCAGTACTTC. Amino acid sequence: CASSLGTGGFQETQYF.

The chain joins TRBV3-1 (or the pseudogene TRBV3-2) to TRBJ2-5, with TRBD2 identical over 8 bases. There are 16 residues in the CDR3. CDR1 is LGHDT, CDR2 YNNKEL, per germline (reference sequence). The trim removed 0 bases at V and 3 bases at J, leaving 6 bases unmatched. For the CDR3, the DNA is TGTGCCAGCAGCCAAGATACCAGCGGGGGTGAAGAGACCCAGTACTTC. Residues: CASSQDTSGGEETQYF.

This clone appeared a few times. The chain links TRBV27 to TRBJ1-5; no reliable D call. V was shortened by 3 bases and J by 4 bases, with 10 bases between the two germline ends. Germline CDR1 and CDR2: MNHEY and SMNVEV (reference sequence). The CDR3 sequence is 14 residues long. CDR3 in DNA: TGTGCCAGCAGTTTTGGTGGGCGGAATCAGCCCCAGCATTTT. It specifies CASSFGGRNQPQHF.

This chain joins TRBV5-1 and TRBJ2-3, with D perhaps assigned TRBD1 or TRBD2 (5 bases each). Trimming pared 3 bases from V and 3 bases from J, leaving 17 bases between. Germline CDR1 and CDR2: SGHRS and YFSETQ. The CDR3 loop spans 16 amino acids. CDR3 amino acids: CASSWNPGPQTDTQYF. The CDR3 DNA is TGCGCCAGCAGCTGGAACCCGGGACCACAAACAGATACGCAGTATTTT.

The V gene is TRBV19, the J gene TRBJ2-7, with 8 bases aligning to TRBD2. CDR3 size: 15 residues. Germline V gives CDR1 LNHDA, CDR2 SQIVND (reference sequence). Unmatched junction bases numbered 12, after V lost 8 bases and J lost 3 bases. CDR3 amino acids: CASAREGGANYEQYF. The CDR3 DNA is TGTGCCAGTGCCCGGGAGGGGGGGGCCAACTACGAGCAGTACTTC.

The chain has TRBV7-2 and TRBJ1-1, with TRBD1 as a possible D gene (5 bases). Germline assignment: CDR1 SGHTA and CDR2 FQGNSA. V was pared by 1 base and J by 0 bases, with 12 bases between. The CDR3 sequence is 16 residues long. In DNA, the CDR3 is TGTGCCAGCAGCTTAGGGGGGGGAATAATGAACACTGAAGCTTTCTTT. Translating it yields CASSLGGGIMNTEAFF.